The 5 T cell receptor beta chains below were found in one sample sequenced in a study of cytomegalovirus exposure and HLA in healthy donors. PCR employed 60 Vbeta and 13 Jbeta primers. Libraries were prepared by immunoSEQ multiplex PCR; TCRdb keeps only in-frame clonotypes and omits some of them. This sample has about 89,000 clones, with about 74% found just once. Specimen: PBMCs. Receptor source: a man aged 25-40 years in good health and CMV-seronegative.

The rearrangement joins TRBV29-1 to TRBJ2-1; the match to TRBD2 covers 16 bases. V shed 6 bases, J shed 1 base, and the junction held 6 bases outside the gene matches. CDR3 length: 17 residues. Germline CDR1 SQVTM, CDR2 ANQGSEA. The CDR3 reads CSVSGTSGGASYNEQFF. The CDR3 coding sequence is TGCAGCGTATCCGGGACTAGCGGGGGGGCATCCTACAATGAGCAGTTCTTC.

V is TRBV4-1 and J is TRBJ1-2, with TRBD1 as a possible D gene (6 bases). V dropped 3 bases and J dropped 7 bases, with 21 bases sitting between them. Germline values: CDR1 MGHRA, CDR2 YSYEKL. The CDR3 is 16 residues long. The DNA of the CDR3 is TGCGCCAGCAGCCAGGCCCCCCCAACAGGGTCGTTTGGCTACACCTTC. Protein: CASSQAPPTGSFGYTF.

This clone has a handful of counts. The CDR3: CASSLSLAYNEQFF. DNA of the CDR3: TGTGCCAGCAGCTTGAGCCTAGCCTACAATGAGCAGTTCTTC. J is TRBJ2-1 and V is TRBV5-4; D is unclear. CDR1 and CDR2 (germline): SGHNT, YYREEE (reference sequence). Trimming removed 1 base from V and 2 bases from J, with 7 bases in between. There are 14 residues in the CDR3. The variable domain in full, with the rest retrieved from reference TRBV5-4 and TRBJ2-1, is ETGVTQSPTHLIKTRGQQVTLRCSSQSGHNTVSWYQQALGQGPQFIFQYYREEENGRGNFPPRFSGLQFPNYSSELNVNALELDDSALYLCASSLSLAYNEQFFGPGTRLTVL.

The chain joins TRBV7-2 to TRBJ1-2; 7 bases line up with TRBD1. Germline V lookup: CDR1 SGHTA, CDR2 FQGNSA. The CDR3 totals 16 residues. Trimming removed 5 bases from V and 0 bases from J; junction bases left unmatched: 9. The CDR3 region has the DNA TGTGCCAGCAGCCGAGGGGGCCCCTTTACTAACTATGGCTACACCTTC. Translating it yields CASSRGGPFTNYGYTF. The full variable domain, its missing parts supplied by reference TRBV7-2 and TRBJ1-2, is GAGVSQSPSNKVTEKGKDVELRCDPISGHTALYWYRQSLGQGLEFLIYFQGNSAPDKSGLPSDRFSAERTGGSVSTLTIQRTQQEDSAVYLCASSRGGPFTNYGYTFGSGTRLTVV.

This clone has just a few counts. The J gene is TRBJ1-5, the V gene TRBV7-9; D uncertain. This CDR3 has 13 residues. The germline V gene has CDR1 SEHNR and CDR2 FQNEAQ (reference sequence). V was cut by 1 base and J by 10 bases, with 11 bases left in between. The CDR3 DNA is TGTGCCAGCAGCTTAGGGGGAGCAGCACCCCAGCATTTT. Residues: CASSLGGAAPQHF.